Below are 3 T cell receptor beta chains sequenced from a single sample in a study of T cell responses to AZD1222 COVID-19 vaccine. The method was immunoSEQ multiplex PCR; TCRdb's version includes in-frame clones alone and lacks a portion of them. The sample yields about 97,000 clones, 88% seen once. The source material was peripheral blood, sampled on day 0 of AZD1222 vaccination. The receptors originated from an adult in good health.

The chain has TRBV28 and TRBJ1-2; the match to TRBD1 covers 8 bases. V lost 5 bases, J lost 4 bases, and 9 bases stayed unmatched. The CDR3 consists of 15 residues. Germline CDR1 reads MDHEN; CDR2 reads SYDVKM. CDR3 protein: CASSEDGQGTYGYTF. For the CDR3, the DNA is TGTGCCAGCAGTGAAGACGGACAGGGAACCTATGGCTACACCTTC.

CDR3 in amino acids: CASSEARNTIYF. The CDR3 DNA reads as TGTGCCAGCAGTGAGGCACGAAACACCATATATTTT. This rearrangement joins TRBV2 to TRBJ1-3; D uncertain. V was clipped by 3 bases and J by 5 bases, with 5 bases between them. The CDR3 totals 12 residues. CDR1 and CDR2 (germline): SNHLY, FYNNEI.

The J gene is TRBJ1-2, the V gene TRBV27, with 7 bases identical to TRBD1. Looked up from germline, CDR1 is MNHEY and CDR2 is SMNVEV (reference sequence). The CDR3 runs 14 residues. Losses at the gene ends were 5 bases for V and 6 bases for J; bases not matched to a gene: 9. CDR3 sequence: CASSAQQGRDGYTF. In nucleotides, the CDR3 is TGTGCCAGCAGTGCCCAACAGGGGCGGGATGGCTACACCTTC.